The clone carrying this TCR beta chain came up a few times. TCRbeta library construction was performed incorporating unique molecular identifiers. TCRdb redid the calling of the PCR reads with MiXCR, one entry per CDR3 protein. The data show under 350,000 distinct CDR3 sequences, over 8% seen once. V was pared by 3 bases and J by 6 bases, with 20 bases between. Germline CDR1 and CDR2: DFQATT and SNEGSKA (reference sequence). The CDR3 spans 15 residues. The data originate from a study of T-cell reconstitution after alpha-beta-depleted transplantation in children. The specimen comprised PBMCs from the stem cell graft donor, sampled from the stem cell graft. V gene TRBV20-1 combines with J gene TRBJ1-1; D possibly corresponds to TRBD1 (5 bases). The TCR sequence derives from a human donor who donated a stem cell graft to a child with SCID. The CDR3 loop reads CSASLGGRWSAEAFF. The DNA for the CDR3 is TGCAGTGCTAGTCTTGGGGGGAGGTGGAGCGCTGAAGCTTTCTTT.